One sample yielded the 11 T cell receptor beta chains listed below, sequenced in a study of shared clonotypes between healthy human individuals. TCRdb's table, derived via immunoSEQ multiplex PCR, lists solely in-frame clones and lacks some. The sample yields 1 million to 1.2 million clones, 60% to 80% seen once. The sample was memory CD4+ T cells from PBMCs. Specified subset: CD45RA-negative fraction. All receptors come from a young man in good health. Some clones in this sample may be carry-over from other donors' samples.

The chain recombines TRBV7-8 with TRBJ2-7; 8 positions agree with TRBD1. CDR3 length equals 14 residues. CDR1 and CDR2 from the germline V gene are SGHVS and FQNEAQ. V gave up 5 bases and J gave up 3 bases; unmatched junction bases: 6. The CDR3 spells CASSRTTGDYEQYF. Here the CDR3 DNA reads TGTGCCAGCAGCCGTACGACAGGGGACTACGAGCAGTACTTC.

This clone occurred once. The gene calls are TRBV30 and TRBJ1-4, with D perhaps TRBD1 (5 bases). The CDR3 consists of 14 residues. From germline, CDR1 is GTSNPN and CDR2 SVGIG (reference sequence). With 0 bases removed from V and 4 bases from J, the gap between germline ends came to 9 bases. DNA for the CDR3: TGTGCCTGGAGTGTTATGGGGGGTAATGAAAAACTGTTTTTT. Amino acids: CAWSVMGGNEKLFF. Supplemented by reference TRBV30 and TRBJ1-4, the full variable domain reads SQTIHQWPATLVQPVGSPLSLECTVEGTSNPNLYWYRQAAGRGLQLLFYSVGIGQISSEVPQNLSASRPQDRQFILSSKKLLLSDSGFYLCAWSVMGGNEKLFFGSGTQLSVL.

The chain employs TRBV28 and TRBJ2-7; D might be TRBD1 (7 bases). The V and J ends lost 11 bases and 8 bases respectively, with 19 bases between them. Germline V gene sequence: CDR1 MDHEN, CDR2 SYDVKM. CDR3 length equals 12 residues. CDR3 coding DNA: TGTGCCGGCGGGACAGTTGAGATCAAGCAGTACTTC. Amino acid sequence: CAGGTVEIKQYF.

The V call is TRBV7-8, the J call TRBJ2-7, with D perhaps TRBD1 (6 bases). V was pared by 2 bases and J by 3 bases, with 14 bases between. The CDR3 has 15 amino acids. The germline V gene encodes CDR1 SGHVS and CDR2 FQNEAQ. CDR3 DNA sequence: TGTGCCAGCAGCTTAAGTTGGATAGGGGGCTACGAGCAGTACTTC. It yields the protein CASSLSWIGGYEQYF.

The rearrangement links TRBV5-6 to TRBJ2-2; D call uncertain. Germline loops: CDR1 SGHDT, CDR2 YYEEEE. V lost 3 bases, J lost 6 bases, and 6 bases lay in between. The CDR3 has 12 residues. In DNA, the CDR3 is TGTGCCAGCAGCTCCCGCCCCGGGGAGCTGTTTTTT. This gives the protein CASSSRPGELFF.

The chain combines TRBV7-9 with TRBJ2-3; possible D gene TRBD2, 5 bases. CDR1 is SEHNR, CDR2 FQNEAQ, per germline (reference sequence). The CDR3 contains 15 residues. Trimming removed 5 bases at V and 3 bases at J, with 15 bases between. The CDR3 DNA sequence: TGTGCCAGCAGCCCAACTAGGGCGAAAACAGATACGCAGTATTTT. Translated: CASSPTRAKTDTQYF.

CDR3: CASSQAGVNTYNEQFF. The CDR3 DNA is TGCGCCAGCAGCCAAGCAGGGGTTAACACCTACAATGAGCAGTTCTTC. The chain carries TRBV4-1 and TRBJ2-1, with D maybe TRBD1 (6 bases). The germline V gene has CDR1 MGHRA and CDR2 YSYEKL. Trimming left V 1 base short and J 2 bases short, with 12 bases between. The CDR3 extends over 16 amino acids.

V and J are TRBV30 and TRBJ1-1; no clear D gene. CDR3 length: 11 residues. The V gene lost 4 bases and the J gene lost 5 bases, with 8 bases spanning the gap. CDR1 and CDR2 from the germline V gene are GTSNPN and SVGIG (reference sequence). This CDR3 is CAWTGVTEAFF. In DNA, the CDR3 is TGTGCCTGGACTGGAGTTACTGAAGCTTTCTTT.

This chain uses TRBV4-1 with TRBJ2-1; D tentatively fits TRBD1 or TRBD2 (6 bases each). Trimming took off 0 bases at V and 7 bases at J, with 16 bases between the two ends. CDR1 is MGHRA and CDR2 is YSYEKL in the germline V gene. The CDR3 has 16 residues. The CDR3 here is CASSQEQGGGRNEQFF. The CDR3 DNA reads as TGCGCCAGCAGCCAAGAACAGGGAGGCGGGCGGAATGAGCAGTTCTTC.

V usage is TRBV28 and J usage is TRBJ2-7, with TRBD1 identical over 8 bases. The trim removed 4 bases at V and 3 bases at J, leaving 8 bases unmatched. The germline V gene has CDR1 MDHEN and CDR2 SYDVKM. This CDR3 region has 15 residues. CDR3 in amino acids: CASSSTGGRSYEQYF. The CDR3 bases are TGTGCCAGCAGTTCCACAGGGGGACGGAGCTACGAGCAGTACTTC.

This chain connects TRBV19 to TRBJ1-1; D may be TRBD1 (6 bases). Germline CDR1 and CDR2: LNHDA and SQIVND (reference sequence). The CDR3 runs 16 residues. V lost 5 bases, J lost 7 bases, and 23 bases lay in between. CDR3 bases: TGTGCCAGTAGTTCGACCTCCGGACAGCCTGGACGTGAAGCTTTCTTT. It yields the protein CASSSTSGQPGREAFF.